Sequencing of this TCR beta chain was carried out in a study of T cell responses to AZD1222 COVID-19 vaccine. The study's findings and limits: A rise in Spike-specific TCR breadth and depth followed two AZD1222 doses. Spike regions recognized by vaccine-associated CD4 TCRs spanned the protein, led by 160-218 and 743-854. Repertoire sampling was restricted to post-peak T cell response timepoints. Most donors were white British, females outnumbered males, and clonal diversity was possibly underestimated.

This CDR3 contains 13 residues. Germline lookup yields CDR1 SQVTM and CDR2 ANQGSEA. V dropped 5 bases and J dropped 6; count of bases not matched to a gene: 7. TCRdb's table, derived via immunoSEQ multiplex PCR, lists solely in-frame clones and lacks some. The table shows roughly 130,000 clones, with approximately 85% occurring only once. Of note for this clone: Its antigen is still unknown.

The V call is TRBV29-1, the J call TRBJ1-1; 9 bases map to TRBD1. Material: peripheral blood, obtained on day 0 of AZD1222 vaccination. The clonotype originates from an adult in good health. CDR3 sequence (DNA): TGCAGCGTTTTCGGGGACAGGGTCGCTGAAGCTTTCTTT. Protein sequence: CSVFGDRVAEAFF.